A selection of T cell receptor beta chains follows, all from one sample in a study of cytomegalovirus exposure and HLA in healthy donors. The assay was immunoSEQ multiplex PCR, and TCRdb's table has in-frame clones only and misses some. The sample holds some 140,000 clones, 80% seen once. Sample: PBMCs. Receptors were obtained from a man in his thirties or forties in good health and CMV-seronegative. The CDR3 runs from the conserved cysteine through the conserved F or W. The order of the fields is CDR3 length, D gene, V gene, J gene, clone size, CDR3 protein, CDR3 DNA. D genes are given only for firm matches. Rows may omit the clone size; those that give it use once, few, many or a size class.

cdr3_length: 14
d_call: TRBD1
v_call: TRBV19
j_call: TRBJ1-2
clone_size: many
cdr3_aa: CASSIPGTGSGYTF
cdr3_nt: TGTGCCAGTAGTATTCCTGGGACAGGGAGCGGCTACACCTTC

cdr3_length: 13
d_call: .
v_call: TRBV19
j_call: TRBJ1-5
clone_size: .
cdr3_aa: CASSTRPNQPQHF
cdr3_nt: TGTGCCAGTAGTACGCGCCCGAATCAGCCCCAGCATTTT

cdr3_length: 14
d_call: .
v_call: TRBV4-3
j_call: TRBJ1-5
clone_size: .
cdr3_aa: CASSQEEGHQPQHF
cdr3_nt: TGCGCCAGCAGCCAAGAAGAGGGCCATCAGCCCCAGCATTTT

cdr3_length: 19
d_call: TRBD2
v_call: TRBV27
j_call: TRBJ2-3
clone_size: .
cdr3_aa: CASSLWGSGQRGSTDTQYF
cdr3_nt: TGTGCCAGCAGTTTATGGGGGAGCGGGCAGCGGGGGTCCACAGATACGCAGTATTTT

cdr3_length: 14
d_call: TRBD2
v_call: TRBV2
j_call: TRBJ2-1
clone_size: .
cdr3_aa: CAIWTSARENEQFF
cdr3_nt: TGTGCCATCTGGACTAGCGCTAGGGAAAATGAGCAGTTCTTC

cdr3_length: 13
d_call: .
v_call: TRBV14
j_call: TRBJ2-7
clone_size: .
cdr3_aa: CASSQQGSGEQYF
cdr3_nt: TGTGCCAGCAGCCAACAGGGTAGTGGCGAGCAGTACTTC

cdr3_length: 17
d_call: TRBD2
v_call: TRBV30
j_call: TRBJ2-4
clone_size: .
cdr3_aa: CAWSGKPGLAGKNIQYF
cdr3_nt: TGTGCCTGGAGCGGGAAACCGGGACTAGCGGGAAAAAACATTCAGTACTTC

cdr3_length: 13
d_call: .
v_call: TRBV30
j_call: TRBJ1-1
clone_size: few
cdr3_aa: CAYGIQGIPEAFF
cdr3_nt: TGTGCATATGGAATTCAGGGGATTCCTGAAGCTTTCTTT

cdr3_length: 15
d_call: TRBD1
v_call: TRBV28
j_call: TRBJ1-4
clone_size: .
cdr3_aa: CASRRLQGGGEKLFF
cdr3_nt: TGTGCCAGCAGACGATTACAGGGGGGAGGCGAAAAACTGTTTTTT

cdr3_length: 13
d_call: .
v_call: TRBV7-9
j_call: TRBJ1-1
clone_size: few
cdr3_aa: CASGGRGNTEAFF
cdr3_nt: TGTGCCAGCGGGGGCAGGGGGAACACTGAAGCTTTCTTT

cdr3_length: 15
d_call: TRBD1
v_call: TRBV6-6
j_call: TRBJ2-1
clone_size: .
cdr3_aa: CASSQLGDRVNEQFF
cdr3_nt: TGTGCCAGCAGTCAACTGGGGGACAGGGTAAATGAGCAGTTCTTC